The TCR beta chain described here comes from a study of T cells after yellow fever vaccination. The CDR3 contains 18 residues. Germline V lookup: CDR1 SSHAT, CDR2 FNYEAQ (reference sequence). 5'RACE template switching produced TCR cDNA carrying a universal primer site and UMIs. Each CDR3 protein is one row after TCRdb ran MiXCR on the 5' RACE reads. Of more than 350,000 distinct CDR3 sequences listed, roughly 12% are singletons. Regarding this clonotype: The antigen is not known. At one of its ends the junction is not consistent with the germline gene, which may arise from a read error.

Study outcomes and limitations: Abundant clonotypes from the bulk population could have been carried over as contaminants into FACS-sorted repertoires.

This specimen consisted of PBMCs, obtained on the day of the first yellow fever vaccination. The chain links TRBV7-7 to TRBJ2-5, with TRBD2 identical over 9 bases. This clonotype originated in a man between 18 and 35 years old who received the YFV17D yellow fever vaccine. The chain's CDR3 is CASSPSYRRLAAQETQYF. As DNA, the CDR3 is TGTGCTAGCAGCCCTTCATACCGGCGACTAGCGGCTCAAGAGACCCAGTACTTC.